The clone carrying this T cell receptor (beta chain) appeared a few times. This entry is derived from a study of T cell responses to AZD1222 COVID-19 vaccine. J gave up 7 bases and V 0 bases, and 16 bases lay outside the gene matches. The CDR3 runs 19 residues. Germline lookup yields CDR1 SGHDT and CDR2 YYEEEE. Measured with immunoSEQ multiplex PCR; TCRdb has only the in-frame clones, and not every one. The profile shows over 75,000 clones, over 75% of them singletons. The rearrangement uses TRBV5-6 and TRBJ1-6; 7 positions match TRBD1. The sequenced sample was peripheral blood, obtained 28 days after the second AZD1222 dose. The receptor was isolated from an adult who received the AZD1222 COVID-19 vaccine. CDR3 residues: CASSLGGQRSVLMNSPLHF. The CDR3 DNA reads TGTGCCAGCAGCTTGGGGGGACAGCGCTCCGTCCTTATGAATTCACCCCTCCACTTT.